The rows below give T cell receptor beta chains drawn from one sample of a study of T-cell memory formation after mild COVID-19. TCRdb called the 5' RACE reads again in MiXCR, with one record for every CDR3 protein. The table records roughly 190,000 distinct CDR3 sequences, about 10% of them present only once. The sequenced sample was PBMCs or a T cell subset sorted from them (not recorded which). The receptors stem from a man between 18 and 35 years old who had mild COVID-19 (a few samples of this study predate the infection). Cell type and time point are not known. The CDR3 runs from the conserved cysteine through the conserved F or W. Each record gives: CDR3 length, clone size, V gene, CDR3 protein. Clone size, where shown, is once, few, many, or a class for clones that have expanded.

len: 14; abundance: few; v_gene: TRBV18; CDR3aa: CASSYRTGKSPLHF
len: 16; abundance: few; v_gene: TRBV6-2/TRBV6-3; CDR3aa: CASSYSPGGTYNEQFF
len: 13; abundance: NA; v_gene: TRBV5-1; CDR3aa: CASSSTGVETQYF
len: 14; abundance: few; v_gene: TRBV29-1; CDR3aa: CSVGRGGAFTEAFF
len: 13; abundance: few; v_gene: TRBV10-3; CDR3aa: CAIKGAGQETQYF
len: 15; abundance: NA; v_gene: TRBV5-1; CDR3aa: CASSLLPGGGETQYF
len: 18; abundance: few; v_gene: TRBV7-2; CDR3aa: CASRSAGGEWTGANVLTF
len: 16; abundance: NA; v_gene: TRBV5-5; CDR3aa: CASSLLSRANTGELFF
len: 15; abundance: few; v_gene: TRBV5-1; CDR3aa: CASSLEPTGNTEAFF
len: 17; abundance: NA; v_gene: TRBV7-6; CDR3aa: CASSLGVSGSTTDTQYF
len: 15; abundance: few; v_gene: TRBV6-5; CDR3aa: CASSYASGTYNEQFF
len: 16; abundance: few; v_gene: TRBV7-2; CDR3aa: CASSSRWGGGTGELFF
len: 14; abundance: NA; v_gene: TRBV12-3/TRBV12-4; CDR3aa: CASSFMRGNSPLHF
len: 15; abundance: NA; v_gene: TRBV5-5; CDR3aa: CASSLFRAGNEKLFF